Following are 29 T cell receptor beta chains from one sample sequenced in a study of T-cell memory formation after mild COVID-19. MiXCR, applied by TCRdb to the 5' RACE reads, yields one record per CDR3 protein. In the table there are 40,000 to 60,000 distinct CDR3 sequences, approximately 6.6% of which are singletons. Sample: PBMCs or a T cell subset sorted from them (not recorded which). The source is a man aged 18 to 30 who had mild COVID-19 (a few samples of this study predate the infection). Cell type and time point are not known.

This chain joins TRBV10-2 and TRBJ1-2; the match to TRBD1 covers 8 bases. From germline, CDR1 is WSHSY and CDR2 SAAADI. The V and J ends lost 6 bases and 3 bases, in that order; junction bases with no gene match: 6. The length of the CDR3 is 14 residues. The CDR3 DNA reads TGCGCCAGCAGCTCAGGGGGCTTGGACTATGGCTACACCTTC. Encoded protein: CASSSGGLDYGYTF.

This clonotype was counted only a few times. This sequence joins TRBV14 and TRBJ2-7, with D tentatively TRBD2 (5 bases). From germline, CDR1 is SGHDN and CDR2 FVKESK. This CDR3 has 13 amino acids. V was clipped by 4 bases and J by 0 bases, with 7 bases between them. CDR3 protein: CASSRRDSYEQYF. The DNA of the CDR3 is TGTGCCAGCAGCCGACGGGACTCCTACGAGCAGTACTTC.

This chain joins TRBV24-1 and TRBJ1-5; D remains ambiguous. The CDR3 contains 15 residues. The germline V gene encodes CDR1 KGHDR and CDR2 SFDVKD. The V and J ends lost 4 bases and 5 bases respectively, with 14 bases between them. This chain's CDR3 is CATSDPSAHHQPQHF. The DNA of the CDR3 is TGTGCCACCAGTGACCCCTCGGCCCATCATCAGCCCCAGCATTTT.

There are a few counts of this clonotype. The chain uses TRBV7-9 and TRBJ2-3; D tentatively fits TRBD1 or TRBD2 (5 bases each). The V gene lost 1 base and the J gene lost 2 bases, with 16 bases spanning the gap. Germline loops: CDR1 SEHNR, CDR2 FQNEAQ (reference sequence). The CDR3 has 17 amino acids. The CDR3 reads CASSLVIGEISTDTQYF. The CDR3 DNA reads as TGTGCCAGCAGCTTAGTTATAGGGGAGATATCCACAGATACGCAGTATTTT. Together with reference TRBV7-9 and TRBJ2-3, the CDR3 gives the full variable domain: DTGVSQNPRHKITKRGQNVTFRCDPISEHNRLYWYRQTLGQGPEFLTYFQNEAQLEKSRLLSDRFSAERPKGSFSTLEIQRTEQGDSAMYLCASSLVIGEISTDTQYFGPGTRLTVL.

The chain is built from TRBV6-2 or TRBV6-3 and TRBJ2-4; D perhaps matches TRBD2 (7 bases). The germline V gene has CDR1 MNHEY and CDR2 SVGEGT. The germline V and J ends were trimmed by 7 bases and 3 bases, with 19 bases remaining between them. There are 16 residues in the CDR3. The CDR3 region has the DNA TGTGCCAGCATGGATCGGGGGGCAGAGGACAAAAACATTCAGTACTTC. Its protein product is CASMDRGAEDKNIQYF.

This chain links TRBV5-1 with TRBJ2-7; 10 bases align to TRBD1. The CDR3 runs 14 residues. V was clipped by 2 bases and J by 5 bases; unmatched bases: 4. Germline values: CDR1 SGHRS, CDR2 YFSETQ. CDR3 nucleotide sequence: TGCGCCAGCAGCTTCGGACAGGGGGTCCACGAGCAGTACTTC. It specifies CASSFGQGVHEQYF.

This clonotype was recorded a few times. V usage is TRBV18 and J usage is TRBJ2-7; the match to TRBD2 covers 8 bases. The CDR3 is 16 amino acids. Losses at the gene ends were 3 bases for V and 0 bases for J; bases not matched to a gene: 7. CDR1 KGHSH and CDR2 LQKENI come from the germline V gene. The chain's CDR3 is CASSPRVAGTSYEQYF. The CDR3 region has the DNA TGTGCCAGCTCACCTCGGGTAGCGGGGACCTCCTACGAGCAGTACTTC.

V and J are TRBV6-7 and TRBJ1-2, with D possibly being TRBD1 (5 bases). TRBV6-7 is designated an ORF whose function remains uncertain. V was clipped by 10 bases and J by 4 bases, with 13 bases between them. This CDR3 has 12 residues. CDR3 in amino acids: CATVLGRYGYTF. DNA of the CDR3: TGTGCCACTGTTCTGGGGCGCTATGGCTACACCTTC.

This clonotype occurred many times. The chain employs TRBV7-2 and TRBJ2-1, with 7 bases aligning to TRBD1. The trim removed 3 bases at V and 7 bases at J, leaving 15 bases unmatched. This CDR3 is built from 17 residues. Per the germline V gene, CDR1 is SGHTA and CDR2 is FQGNSA. The CDR3 loop is CASSLSTGSKGGNEQFF. As DNA, the CDR3 is TGTGCCAGCAGCTTGTCGACAGGGTCAAAGGGTGGAAATGAGCAGTTCTTC.

This clonotype was detected many times. V usage is TRBV7-6 and J usage is TRBJ2-5; perhaps D is TRBD1 or TRBD2 (5 bases each). The germline V gene has CDR1 SGHVS and CDR2 FNYEAQ. The V end lost 6 bases, the J end lost 5 bases, and 16 bases lay between the germline ends. The CDR3 covers 14 residues. CDR3 DNA: TGTGCCAGCAGACGGGACCTCAGGGAGGAGACCCAGTACTTC. It translates to CASRRDLREETQYF.

This chain uses TRBV5-1 with TRBJ2-5; 11 bases line up with TRBD1. This CDR3 has 18 residues. The junction had 14 bases not matched to a gene; V was cut back by 5 bases and J by 2 bases. CDR1 is SGHRS, CDR2 YFSETQ, per germline. The CDR3 region has the DNA TGCGCCAGCAGGAGGGGGACCCGGGACAGGGGGTATCAAGAGACCCAGTACTTC. Translating gives CASRRGTRDRGYQETQYF. Drawing the rest from reference TRBV5-1 and TRBJ2-5, the complete variable domain is KAGVTQTPRYLIKTRGQQVTLSCSPISGHRSVSWYQQTPGQGLQFLFEYFSETQRNKGNFPGRFSGRQFSNSRSEMNVSTLELGDSALYLCASRRGTRDRGYQETQYFGPGTRLLVL.

This clonotype was detected ten times or more. The J gene is TRBJ2-2, the V gene TRBV5-1, with D possibly TRBD2 on 5 matching bases. This CDR3 comprises 15 residues. Germline V gene data show CDR1 as SGHRS and CDR2 as YFSETQ. V dropped 3 bases and J dropped 6 bases, with 15 bases sitting between them. The CDR3 DNA sequence: TGCGCCAGCAGCTCCGGGGTGCTGCTCCCCGGGGAGCTGTTTTTT. Translation: CASSSGVLLPGELFF.

The rearrangement links TRBV6-1 to TRBJ1-1; possibly TRBD1 for D (6 bases). The CDR3 is 16 amino acids. The germline V and J ends were trimmed by 1 base and 5 bases, with 17 bases remaining between them. Germline values: CDR1 MNHNS, CDR2 SASEGT. The CDR3 DNA reads TGTGCCAGCAGTGAAGTTGGAAACAGGGCAGTAACTGAAGCTTTCTTT. Protein: CASSEVGNRAVTEAFF.

This clonotype appeared many times. The CDR3 region has the DNA TGCGCCAGCAGCTTTAGGAACCGCGTCTCTGGGGCCAACGTCCTGACTTTC. It translates to CASSFRNRVSGANVLTF. The chain carries TRBV5-1 and TRBJ2-6; no reliable D call. CDR1 SGHRS and CDR2 YFSETQ come from the germline V gene. This CDR3 has 17 residues. V lost 2 bases, J lost 0 bases, and 12 bases lay in between.

This clonotype showed up many times. This chain links TRBV5-1 with TRBJ2-3, with a weak D call TRBD1 (5 bases). The CDR3 covers 14 residues. Germline V gene data show CDR1 as SGHRS and CDR2 as YFSETQ. V dropped 2 bases and J dropped 4 bases, with 11 bases sitting between them. This CDR3 reads CASSLGAPPDTQYF. The DNA for the CDR3 is TGCGCCAGCAGCTTAGGGGCACCCCCAGATACGCAGTATTTT. Variable domain in full (rest from reference TRBV5-1 and TRBJ2-3): KAGVTQTPRYLIKTRGQQVTLSCSPISGHRSVSWYQQTPGQGLQFLFEYFSETQRNKGNFPGRFSGRQFSNSRSEMNVSTLELGDSALYLCASSLGAPPDTQYFGPGTRLTVL.

In this sample, this clonotype turned up a few times. The chain combines TRBV18 with TRBJ2-3; either TRBD1 or TRBD2 may fit D (5 bases each). The length of the CDR3 is 16 residues. V lost 4 bases, J lost 6 bases, and 20 bases lay in between. The V gene's germline CDR1 is KGHSH and CDR2 LQKENI. CDR3 loop: CASSLPGTRLGDTQYF. Here the CDR3 DNA reads TGTGCCAGCTCACTTCCCGGGACGCGCCTGGGGGATACGCAGTATTTT.

This clonotype appeared a few times. V gene TRBV20-1 combines with J gene TRBJ1-1; D not certain. The V end was cut by 3 bases, the J end by 9 bases, with 17 bases between. The CDR3 loop spans 13 amino acids. CDR1 is DFQATT, CDR2 SNEGSKA, per germline (reference sequence). Written as DNA, the CDR3 is TGCAGTGCTAGTGGACGGGGAATGAGTAAAGCTTTCTTT. This sequence encodes CSASGRGMSKAFF.

This clonotype was counted ten times or more. This chain connects TRBV7-9 to TRBJ1-5; unclear D gene. Germline V gene sequence: CDR1 SEHNR, CDR2 FQNEAQ (reference sequence). This CDR3 has 14 residues. Trimming took 2 bases from V and 0 from J, leaving 5 bases between them. The chain's CDR3 is CASSLTNSNQPQHF. CDR3 nucleotides: TGTGCCAGCAGCTTAACTAATAGCAATCAGCCCCAGCATTTT.

V is TRBV10-2 and J is TRBJ2-6; D unresolved. V was clipped by 6 bases and J by 4 bases, with 4 bases between them. The CDR3 runs to 12 residues. Germline lookup yields CDR1 WSHSY and CDR2 SAAADI. The CDR3 bases are TGCGCCAGCAGCCCCGGGGCCAACGTCCTGACTTTC. Translated, it gives CASSPGANVLTF.

This clonotype was recorded many times. The CDR3 loop reads CAWRVLGTGELFF. The CDR3 bases are TGTGCCTGGAGAGTTCTCGGGACCGGGGAGCTGTTTTTT. The rearrangement uses TRBV30 and TRBJ2-2; D ambiguous. Germline values: CDR1 GTSNPN, CDR2 SVGIG (reference sequence). V was cut by 3 bases and J by 5 bases, with 10 bases left in between. The CDR3 is 13 amino acids. Complete variable domain (other parts from reference TRBV30 and TRBJ2-2): SQTIHQWPATLVQPVGSPLSLECTVEGTSNPNLYWYRQAAGRGLQLLFYSVGIGQISSEVPQNLSASRPQDRQFILSSKKLLLSDSGFYLCAWRVLGTGELFFGEGSRLTVL.

The table lists this clonotype with many counts. The chain joins TRBV4-1 to TRBJ2-5; D unclear. This CDR3 is 16 amino acids long. With 6 bases removed from V and 5 bases from J, the gap between germline ends came to 22 bases. In germline, CDR1 is MGHRA, CDR2 YSYEKL. The CDR3 loop reads CASSGDGFSAPETQYF. CDR3 DNA sequence: TGCGCCAGCAGTGGAGACGGGTTCTCTGCGCCCGAGACCCAGTACTTC.

This chain links TRBV5-6 with TRBJ2-5; D uncertain. CDR1 is SGHDT and CDR2 is YYEEEE in the germline V gene. V dropped 4 bases and J dropped 6 bases, with 10 bases sitting between them. The CDR3 length is 12 residues. CDR3 loop: CASSPRSKTQYF. The CDR3 bases are TGTGCCAGCAGCCCCCGTTCAAAGACCCAGTACTTC.

This clonotype was observed at least ten times. J is TRBJ2-5 and V is TRBV7-9; D remains ambiguous. V was pared by 3 bases and J by 5 bases, with 7 bases between. Germline V lookup: CDR1 SEHNR, CDR2 FQNEAQ (reference sequence). This CDR3 is built from 12 residues. The CDR3: CASSFVRETQYF. In nucleotides, the CDR3 is TGTGCCAGCAGCTTTGTACGGGAGACCCAGTACTTC.

The chain carries TRBV5-4 and TRBJ2-2; D is perhaps TRBD1 (7 bases). Trimming left V 4 bases short and J 6 bases short, with 16 bases between. The CDR3 extends over 15 amino acids. Germline CDR1 SGHNT, CDR2 YYREEE (reference sequence). CDR3 protein: CASSLQGGKAGELFF. The CDR3, as DNA: TGTGCCAGCAGCCTCCAGGGGGGAAAGGCCGGGGAGCTGTTTTTT.

The genes are TRBV4-2 and TRBJ2-5; 7 nucleotides match TRBD2. Germline CDR1 reads LGHNA; CDR2 reads YNFKEQ. The CDR3 is 17 residues long. The V and J ends lost 0 bases and 10 bases, in that order; junction bases with no gene match: 17. The CDR3: CASSQDFGGGPRGSQYF. CDR3 nucleotides: TGTGCCAGCAGCCAAGATTTTGGCGGGGGTCCCCGGGGGAGCCAGTACTTC.

This clonotype was detected many times. V and J are TRBV7-2 and TRBJ2-7; 8 bases are shared with TRBD2. The germline V gene has CDR1 SGHTA and CDR2 FQGNSA. The CDR3 has 15 amino acids. After removal of 1 base from V and 0 bases from J, the junction contained 2 bases not matched to a gene. This CDR3 reads CASSLDGTSSYEQYF. CDR3 in DNA: TGTGCCAGCAGCTTAGACGGGACTAGCTCCTACGAGCAGTACTTC.

The V call is TRBV6-1, the J call TRBJ1-2, with 8 bases matching TRBD1. The V gene end was trimmed by 1 base and the J gene end by 6 bases; junction bases not matched to a gene: 4. CDR1 MNHNS and CDR2 SASEGT come from the germline V gene. The CDR3 consists of 14 residues. The DNA for the CDR3 is TGTGCCAGCAGTGAAGGGGGGACAGGCGATGGCTACACCTTC. It is translated as CASSEGGTGDGYTF.

This clonotype was counted a few times. This chain connects TRBV20-1 to TRBJ2-7; no firm D call. The CDR3 extends over 14 amino acids. Trimming took 6 bases from V and 4 from J, leaving 19 bases between them. The V gene's germline CDR1 is DFQATT and CDR2 SNEGSKA (reference sequence). The CDR3, as DNA: TGCAGTGCCCGGAGTGGTGGTTCTGGGTACGAGCAGTACTTC. This codes for CSARSGGSGYEQYF.

The V and J genes are TRBV10-3 and TRBJ1-2; D unresolved. The CDR3 is 14 amino acids. The germline V and J ends were trimmed by 2 bases and 4 bases, with 11 bases remaining between them. Germline CDR1 and CDR2: ENHRY and SYGVKD. The CDR3 reads CAISELGQTYGYTF. CDR3 coding DNA: TGTGCCATCAGTGAGCTAGGGCAGACCTATGGCTACACCTTC.